This is a list of T cell receptor beta chains from one sample in a study of T-cell memory formation after mild COVID-19. MiXCR, applied by TCRdb to the 5' RACE reads, yields one record per CDR3 protein. The sample records 250,000 to 300,000 distinct CDR3 sequences, 15% to 20% being singletons. The sequenced material came from PBMCs or a T cell subset sorted from them (not recorded which). The origin of the receptors is a man aged 18 to 29 who had mild COVID-19 (a few samples of this study predate the infection). Cell type and time point are not known. The CDR3 runs from the conserved cysteine through the conserved F or W. Expanded clones are given a class, and other clones once, few, many or no size at all.

v_gene,abundance,j_gene,CDR3aa
TRBV5-6,-,TRBJ1-1,CASSLEDRLNTEAFF
TRBV28,few,TRBJ2-1,CASTLEGGGAYNEQFF
TRBV4-1,few,TRBJ2-5,CASSSRTLEITSAPETQYF
TRBV2,few,TRBJ2-1,CASDGGASGVFGEQFF
TRBV6-5,few,TRBJ1-2,CAIAVRDNYGYTF
TRBV7-2,-,TRBJ2-5,CASSLGSQRETQYF
TRBV6-6,few,TRBJ1-5,CASSYGTGKGSNQPQHF
TRBV9,-,TRBJ1-2,CASSPDPFTRNYGYTF
TRBV7-2,few,TRBJ1-1,CASSGKGGNTEAFF
TRBV2,-,TRBJ1-2,CASSGEGHNYGYTF
TRBV4-2,-,TRBJ2-7,CASSQAQDDYEQYF
TRBV6-2/TRBV6-3,few,TRBJ1-2,CASSYLSGYTF
TRBV7-2,few,TRBJ1-5,CASSRQGVSNQPQHF
TRBV20-1,many,TRBJ2-5,CSAAKGLAGETQYF
TRBV7-2,-,TRBJ1-2,CASSAGRTGPFGYTF
TRBV19,once,TRBJ1-2,CASSIGIAGGYTF
TRBV9,-,TRBJ2-1,CASCRTSSLDEQFF
TRBV20-1,few,TRBJ1-3,CSARDPGPRNTIYF
TRBV18,-,TRBJ2-7,CASSPSSDEQYF
TRBV7-2,few,TRBJ2-5,CASSPRGQQTQYF
TRBV7-2,-,TRBJ1-1,CASSGHLNTEAFF
TRBV19,-,TRBJ2-3,CASNLAGSPDTQYF
TRBV10-3,few,TRBJ2-1,CAISAWTSGGANEQFF
TRBV5-1,many,TRBJ2-5,CASSHRDRGRETQYF
TRBV12-3/TRBV12-4,few,TRBJ1-2,CASSLDRVGGYTF
TRBV5-1,few,TRBJ1-2,CASSSPGQGYGYTF
TRBV7-6,-,TRBJ2-1,CASSLISGGDSYNEQFF
TRBV12-3/TRBV12-4,-,TRBJ2-3,CASTHGASSGTDTQYF
TRBV9,-,TRBJ1-4,CASSVTTNEKLFF
TRBV5-1,-,TRBJ1-3,CASSRDSRGNTIYF
TRBV7-2,few,TRBJ2-3,CASSFNRDTQYF
TRBV4-3,few,TRBJ2-3,CASSQEGTYRSSTDTQYF
TRBV5-1,many,TRBJ2-7,CASSLGPASSYEQYF
TRBV5-6,-,TRBJ1-6,CASRRRPQEAPLHF
TRBV6-1,-,TRBJ1-2,CASTRGNYGYTF
TRBV5-1,-,TRBJ1-2,CASSSITQGFGGYTF
TRBV5-1,few,TRBJ2-2,CASSLYGGELFF
TRBV12-3/TRBV12-4,few,TRBJ1-4,CASSATPGTGDEKLFF
TRBV7-2,few,TRBJ1-5,CASSTTRGQPQHF
TRBV12-3/TRBV12-4,many,TRBJ2-4,CASSTKRALAKNIQYF
TRBV6-5,few,TRBJ1-2,CAAGNGPNYGYTF
TRBV29-1,-,TRBJ2-7,CSVEDGDRSSYEQYF
TRBV2,few,TRBJ1-2,CASSEGTGYGYTF
TRBV7-2,-,TRBJ2-7,CASSLGSLGDEQYF
TRBV7-3,few,TRBJ2-3,CASSPRGFSGGRGTDTQYF
TRBV7-2,few,TRBJ2-1,CASSPVGSGVEQFF
TRBV20-1,few,TRBJ2-5,CSATLPLETQYF
TRBV5-1,-,TRBJ2-5,CASSSRLAGRETQYF